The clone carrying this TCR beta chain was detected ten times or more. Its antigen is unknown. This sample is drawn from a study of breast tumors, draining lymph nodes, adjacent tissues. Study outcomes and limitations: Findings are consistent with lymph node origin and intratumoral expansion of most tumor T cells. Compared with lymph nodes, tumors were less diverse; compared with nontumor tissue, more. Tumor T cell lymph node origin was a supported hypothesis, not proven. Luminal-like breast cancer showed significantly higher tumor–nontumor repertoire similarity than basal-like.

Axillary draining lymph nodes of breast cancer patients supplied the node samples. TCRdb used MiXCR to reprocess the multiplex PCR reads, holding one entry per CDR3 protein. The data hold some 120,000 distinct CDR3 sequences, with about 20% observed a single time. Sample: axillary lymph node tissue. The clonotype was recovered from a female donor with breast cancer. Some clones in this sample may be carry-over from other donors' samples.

This CDR3 is CSAATLTGSSYNEQFF. Here the CDR3 DNA reads TGCAGTGCGGCGACCCTGACAGGGTCCTCCTACAATGAGCAGTTCTTC. The chain links TRBV20-1 to TRBJ2-1, with 7 bases matching TRBD1. The germline V gene has CDR1 DFQATT and CDR2 SNEGSKA (reference sequence). After removal of 6 bases from V and 0 bases from J, the junction contained 11 bases not matched to a gene. The CDR3 sequence is 16 residues long.